Below are 26 T cell receptor beta chains sequenced from a single sample in a study of regulatory T cells in long-lasting Graves disease. CDR3 regions were amplified by Arm-PCR using iRepertoire HTBI primers to build TCR beta libraries. MiXCR, applied by TCRdb to the multiplex PCR reads, yields one record per CDR3 protein. The sample includes 200,000 to 250,000 distinct CDR3 sequences, around 19% of them seen just once. Time point denoted: newly diagnosed GD, antithyroid drugs for less than 3 months. With RNA extracted from PBMCs as input, the TCR library was made. Source: peripheral blood mononuclear cells (PBMCs), taken at new diagnosis, from a patient treated with antithyroid drugs. These receptors were obtained from a female donor with Graves disease.

The chain links TRBV30 to TRBJ2-3; no firm D call. This CDR3 has 13 amino acids. Germline V gene data show CDR1 as GTSNPN and CDR2 as SVGIG (reference sequence). With 1 base removed from V and 5 bases from J, the gap between germline ends came to 10 bases. CDR3 amino acids: CAWSGLFQDTQYF. The DNA of the CDR3 is TGTGCCTGGAGTGGGTTATTCCAAGATACGCAGTATTTT.

This clonotype was observed at least ten times. This rearrangement joins TRBV24-1 to TRBJ1-2; D is undetermined. V shed 3 bases and J shed 7 bases, with 8 bases lying between them. The CDR3 loop spans 12 amino acids. Germline CDR1 and CDR2: KGHDR and SFDVKD. CDR3 coding DNA: TGTGCCACCAGTGATGACATCTCTGGCTACACCTTC. It codes for CATSDDISGYTF.

Regarding this clonotype: Only one base separates this from a far larger clonotype, so it likely reflects a read error. The V gene is TRBV7-9, the J gene TRBJ2-1; 11 positions match TRBD2. This CDR3 comprises 16 residues. The germline CDR1 and CDR2 sequences are SEHNR and FQNEAQ (reference sequence). This CDR3 reads CANSFLRTSGYNEQFF. The CDR3, as DNA: TGTGCCAACAGCTTCCTGAGGACTAGCGGGTACAATGAGCAGTTCTTC.

This clonotype was counted many times. The chain links TRBV7-9 to TRBJ1-2, with D perhaps matching TRBD1 (5 bases). There are 13 residues in the CDR3. Deletions cut 1 base from V and 5 bases from J, with 8 bases between. CDR1 is SEHNR and CDR2 is FQNEAQ in the germline V gene (reference sequence). CDR3 region: CASSLDQGYGYTF. DNA of the CDR3: TGTGCCAGCAGCTTAGACCAGGGTTATGGCTACACCTTC.

This clonotype was detected many times. This chain links TRBV6-5 with TRBJ2-6; D call uncertain. Germline V gene data show CDR1 as MNHEY and CDR2 as SVGAGI. This CDR3 has 16 residues. V was trimmed by 0 bases and J by 4 bases, leaving 10 bases between them. The CDR3 nucleotides are TGTGCCAGCAGTTACTCAACCCTGGGGGGGGCCAACGTCCTGACTTTC. Amino acids: CASSYSTLGGANVLTF.

A few counts support this clonotype. The chain has TRBV5-5 and TRBJ2-3; 8 nucleotides agree with TRBD1. The V gene end was trimmed by 0 bases and the J gene end by 8 bases; junction bases not matched to a gene: 8. Germline V gene data show CDR1 as SGHKS and CDR2 as YYEKEE (reference sequence). The CDR3 extends over 15 amino acids. The DNA of the CDR3 is TGTGCCAGCAGCTTGGAGCAGGGGGCGAGGGGTACGCAGTATTTT. Its translation is CASSLEQGARGTQYF.

This clonotype was observed a few times. Relative to the germline gene, one junction end is altered; a read error may explain this. The chain carries TRBV7-7 and TRBJ2-7; the D gene is possibly TRBD1 (6 bases). Germline-derived CDR1 and CDR2 are SSHAT and FNYEAQ (reference sequence). The CDR3 runs to 14 residues. CDR3 nucleotides: TGTGCTAGCAGCTTGAGGCTGGGGGCGGGCGAGCAGTACTTC. Its protein product is CASSLRLGAGEQYF.

The sample holds many counts of this clonotype. The V call is TRBV6-2 or TRBV6-3, the J call TRBJ2-3, with D perhaps matching TRBD2 (5 bases). V lost 6 bases to trimming and J lost 0 bases, with 10 bases between them. From germline, CDR1 is MNHEY and CDR2 SVGEGT. This CDR3 contains 14 residues. The CDR3 sequence: CASRRGLSTDTQYF. CDR3 bases: TGTGCCAGCAGACGCGGACTCAGCACAGATACGCAGTATTTT.

To note about this clonotype: It is likely a read error: a sequence one base away is far more abundant. The chain uses TRBV9 and TRBJ2-1; 8 bases align to TRBD2. Unmatched junction bases numbered 6, after V lost 0 bases and J lost 10 bases. This CDR3 has 14 amino acids. CDR1 is SGDLS and CDR2 is YYNGEE in the germline V gene. The CDR3 here is CASSVDQRENEQFF. DNA for the CDR3: TGTGCCAGCAGCGTAGACCAGCGGGAGAACGAGCAGTTCTTC. The variable domain in full, completed from reference TRBV9 and TRBJ2-1, reads DSGVTQTPKHLITATGQRVTLRCSPRSGDLSVYWYQQSLDQGLQFLIQYYNGEERAKGNILERFSAQQFPDLHSELNLSSLELGDSALYFCASSVDQRENEQFFGPGTRLTVL.

The J gene is TRBJ2-5, the V gene TRBV28; 7 positions match TRBD1. V lost 6 bases and J lost 2; bases outside the gene matches: 9. Germline loops: CDR1 MDHEN, CDR2 SYDVKM. The CDR3 extends over 15 amino acids. CDR3 nucleotide sequence: TGTGCCAGCAGCAACTCCGGGACAGATCAAGAGACCCAGTACTTC. Its protein product is CASSNSGTDQETQYF. Drawing the rest from reference TRBV28 and TRBJ2-5, the complete variable domain is DVKVTQSSRYLVKRTGEKVFLECVQDMDHENMFWYRQDPGLGLRLIYFSYDVKMKEKGDIPEGYSVSREKKERFSLILESASTNQTSMYLCASSNSGTDQETQYFGPGTRLLVL.

This clonotype was counted a few times. A far larger clone is a single base away, which makes a read error likely. The chain has TRBV11-2 and TRBJ2-5; a possible D gene is TRBD1 (7 bases). CDR3 size: 13 residues. Looked up from germline, CDR1 is SGHAT and CDR2 is FQNNGV. CDR3 sequence reads: CASSLDRREIQYF. The CDR3 nucleotides are TGTGCCAGCAGCTTGGACAGGAGGGAGATCCAGTACTTC.

This clonotype appeared a single time. J is TRBJ2-5 and V is TRBV11-2; D may be TRBD2 (5 bases). Germline-derived CDR1 and CDR2 are SGHAT and FQNNGV. The CDR3 contains 15 residues. V was shortened by 6 bases and J by 4 bases, with 18 bases between the two germline ends. Written as DNA, the CDR3 is TGTGCCAGCAGTTCGGTCAGAGGGTGGTCAGAGACCCAGTACTTC. This codes for CASSSVRGWSETQYF.

In its sample, this clonotype was seen many times. CDR3 region: CASSDGIGELFF. For the CDR3, the DNA is TGTGCCAGCAGCGATGGTATCGGGGAGCTGTTTTTT. The chain is built from TRBV12-3 or TRBV12-4 and TRBJ2-2, with D unclear. V lost 6 bases and J 7 bases, leaving 9 bases between the germline ends. The CDR3 spans 12 residues.

This clonotype was counted many times. V usage is TRBV6-1 and J usage is TRBJ1-5, with no clear D. The CDR3 is 13 residues long. Germline V gene lookup returns CDR1 MNHNS and CDR2 SASEGT. V shed 7 bases and J shed 1 base, with 8 bases lying between them. The chain's CDR3 is CASTDSSNQPQHF. The DNA of the CDR3 is TGTGCCAGCACGGACTCGAGCAATCAGCCCCAGCATTTT.

At least ten counts were recorded for this clonotype. The V gene is TRBV15, the J gene TRBJ2-5, with 8 bases that match TRBD1. J gave up 2 bases and V 1 base, and 3 bases lay outside the gene matches. From germline, CDR1 is LNHNV and CDR2 YYDKDF (reference sequence). The CDR3 is made up of 15 amino acids. CDR3 nucleotide sequence: TGTGCCACCAGCAGAGGCACAGGGGGACAAGAGACCCAGTACTTC. Translation: CATSRGTGGQETQYF.

This clonotype was recorded many times. This chain joins TRBV6-1 and TRBJ1-1; 8 nucleotides line up with TRBD1. From germline, CDR1 is MNHNS and CDR2 SASEGT. The CDR3 has 14 residues. With V trimmed by 7 bases and J by 1 base, 5 bases remained unmatched. The CDR3 DNA is TGTGCCAGCAACGAAGGACAGGGGAACACTGAAGCTTTCTTT. Protein: CASNEGQGNTEAFF.

This clonotype was seen at least ten times. The V call is TRBV5-5, the J call TRBJ1-4, with D unclear. With 7 bases removed from V and 3 bases from J, the gap between germline ends came to 10 bases. CDR1 and CDR2 from the germline V gene are SGHKS and YYEKEE (reference sequence). There are 13 residues in the CDR3. CDR3: CASRRFSNEKLFF. Here the CDR3 DNA reads TGTGCCAGCCGCCGATTCTCTAATGAAAAACTGTTTTTT. The whole variable domain, remainder taken from reference TRBV5-5 and TRBJ1-4, is DAGVTQSPTHLIKTRGQQVTLRCSPISGHKSVSWYQQVLGQGPQFIFQYYEKEERGRGNFPDRFSARQFPNYSSELNVNALLLGDSALYLCASRRFSNEKLFFGSGTQLSVL.

This clonotype was seen at least ten times. The chain uses TRBV11-2 and TRBJ1-5; TRBD1 matches at 7 bases. The V gene's germline CDR1 is SGHAT and CDR2 FQNNGV. The CDR3 has 13 residues. The trim removed 5 bases at V and 4 bases at J, leaving 2 bases unmatched. CDR3 nucleotides: TGTGCCAGCAGCCAGGACAGGAATCAGCCCCAGCATTTT. This translates into CASSQDRNQPQHF.

At least ten counts were recorded for this clonotype. The chain carries TRBV20-1 and TRBJ1-5; tentative D call: TRBD1 (6 bases). The CDR3 has 13 residues. Germline V gene lookup returns CDR1 DFQATT and CDR2 SNEGSKA (reference sequence). V lost 2 bases and J lost 6, with 11 bases in between. DNA of the CDR3: TGCAGTGCTAGAAACCAAGGGGGTCAGCCCCAGCATTTT. This translates into CSARNQGGQPQHF.

The chain recombines TRBV25-1 with TRBJ2-7, with 11 bases identical to TRBD2. The V gene's germline CDR1 is MGHDK and CDR2 SYGVNS. The CDR3 is 16 residues long. V trimming: 2 bases; J trimming: 4 bases; junction bases outside the gene matches: 7. In DNA form, the CDR3 reads TGTGCCAGCAGTGAAGATAGCGGGAGGGCCGGGTACGAGCAGTACTTC. It translates to CASSEDSGRAGYEQYF.

This clonotype was seen ten or more times. The rearrangement joins TRBV30 to TRBJ1-2; D gene uncertain. Germline-derived CDR1 and CDR2 are GTSNPN and SVGIG (reference sequence). V was cut by 0 bases and J by 1 base, with 9 bases left in between. The CDR3 spans 14 residues. The CDR3 nucleotides read TGTGCCTGGAGTGTACCACGTCTTAACTATGGCTACACCTTC. Its protein is CAWSVPRLNYGYTF.

V usage is TRBV9 and J usage is TRBJ1-2; 7 bases line up with TRBD1. Trimming at V came to 2 bases and at J to 3 bases, leaving 4 bases not matched to a gene. The CDR3 is 14 amino acids. The germline V gene encodes CDR1 SGDLS and CDR2 YYNGEE. CDR3 loop: CASSVDRADYGYTF. DNA for the CDR3: TGTGCCAGCAGCGTCGACAGGGCAGACTATGGCTACACCTTC. Full variable domain (remainder filled in from reference TRBV9 and TRBJ1-2): DSGVTQTPKHLITATGQRVTLRCSPRSGDLSVYWYQQSLDQGLQFLIQYYNGEERAKGNILERFSAQQFPDLHSELNLSSLELGDSALYFCASSVDRADYGYTFGSGTRLTVV.

The rearrangement joins TRBV19 to TRBJ2-5; the D gene is possibly TRBD1 (5 bases). Germline lookup yields CDR1 LNHDA and CDR2 SQIVND (reference sequence). This CDR3 is built from 16 residues. V was clipped by 1 base and J by 5 bases, with 17 bases between them. The CDR3 region has the DNA TGTGCCAGTAGTATAGCAGGGCAGGGCGGTCTGGAGACCCAGTACTTC. It encodes CASSIAGQGGLETQYF.

Many counts were recorded for this clonotype. Here the CDR3 reads CASNSMAGNYGYTF. CDR3 coding DNA: TGTGCCAGCAACTCCATGGCGGGTAACTATGGCTACACCTTC. The gene calls are TRBV3-1 and TRBJ1-2; D is undetermined. The V gene lost 7 bases and the J gene lost 1 base, with 13 bases spanning the gap. The germline V gene encodes CDR1 LGHDT and CDR2 YNNKEL (reference sequence). CDR3 length: 14 amino acids.

In this sample, this clonotype turned up many times. For the CDR3, the DNA is TGTGCCAGCAGACTTCTGACAGGTCCAAACGAGCAGTACTTC. It encodes CASRLLTGPNEQYF. J is TRBJ2-7 and V is TRBV11-2; D perhaps matches TRBD1 (6 bases). V was clipped by 6 bases and J by 5 bases, with 17 bases between them. Germline values: CDR1 SGHAT, CDR2 FQNNGV. The CDR3 has 14 amino acids.

In the case of this clonotype: This likely came from a read error, as a far larger clone is one base away. The chain combines TRBV20-1 with TRBJ2-7; 7 nucleotides align to TRBD2. Germline loops: CDR1 DFQATT, CDR2 SNEGSKA (reference sequence). This CDR3 is 14 amino acids long. The CDR3 sequence is CSARGRDYQETQHF. The CDR3 DNA reads as TGCAGTGCTAGAGGAAGGGACTACCAAGAGACCCAGCACTTC.